The text below deals with one T cell receptor beta chain. How the authors handled the data: For nucleated cells, counts were estimated from reference gene primer amplification. Clones were sequenced by immunoSEQ multiplex PCR, and TCRdb holds only the in-frame ones, with some missing. The DNA gave D and trimming, while V, J and clone size come from that table. The top ten clones hold 2% to 3% of a sample with under 250,000 clones, roughly 85% of them seen once. Per germline, CDR1 SGDLS and CDR2 YYNGEE. The ends were cut back, 4 bases at V and 6 bases at J, with 10 bases in the middle. The CDR3 spans 12 residues. This sample stems from a study of blood T cell repertoires in COVID-19.

The clonotype originates from a woman between 65 and 79 years old with active or convalescent COVID-19. The chain couples TRBV9 to TRBJ1-2; possibly TRBD1 for D (6 bases). Sequencing input: peripheral blood. CDR3 nucleotides: TGTGCCAGCAGCCAATCAGGGGATGGCTACACCTTC. This translates into CASSQSGDGYTF.